This TCR beta chain appears in the sequencing data of a study of cytomegalovirus exposure and HLA in healthy donors. The study ran its PCR with 60 Vbeta and 13 Jbeta primers. Clones were sequenced by immunoSEQ multiplex PCR, and TCRdb holds only the in-frame ones, with some missing. The sample has approximately 170,000 clones; around 79% are singletons. Points from the study as a whole: The classifier reportedly diagnosed cytomegalovirus status with high sensitivity and specificity. Within a later analysis, the majority of CMV-associated TCR beta chains appeared HLA-restricted. A later analysis linked a missense DCLRE1C variant to TCR beta V- and J-gene trimming.

V was trimmed by 3 bases and J by 6 bases, leaving 17 bases between them. From germline, CDR1 is SQVTM and CDR2 ANQGSEA. The CDR3 length is 15 residues. Notes on this clone: The target antigen is unknown.

Sequenced material: PBMCs. This sequence joins TRBV29-1 and TRBJ2-2; tentative D call: TRBD2 (5 bases). This clonotype was sampled from a woman aged 40 to 49 in good health and CMV-seropositive. The DNA of the CDR3 is TGCAGCGTTGAGCACGGGATCTTCTATTCCGGGGAGCTGTTTTTT. This translates into CSVEHGIFYSGELFF.